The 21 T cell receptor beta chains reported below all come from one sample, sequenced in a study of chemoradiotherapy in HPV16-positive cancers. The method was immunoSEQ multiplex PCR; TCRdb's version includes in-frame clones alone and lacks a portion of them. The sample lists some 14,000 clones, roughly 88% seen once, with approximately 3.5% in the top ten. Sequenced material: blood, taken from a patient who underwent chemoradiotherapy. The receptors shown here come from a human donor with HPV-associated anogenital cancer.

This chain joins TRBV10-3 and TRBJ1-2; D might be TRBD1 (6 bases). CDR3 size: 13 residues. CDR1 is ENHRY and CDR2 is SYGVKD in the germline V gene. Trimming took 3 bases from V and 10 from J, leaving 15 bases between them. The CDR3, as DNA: TGTGCCATCAGTGATAACTCTCAGGGGTCCTACACCTTC. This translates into CAISDNSQGSYTF.

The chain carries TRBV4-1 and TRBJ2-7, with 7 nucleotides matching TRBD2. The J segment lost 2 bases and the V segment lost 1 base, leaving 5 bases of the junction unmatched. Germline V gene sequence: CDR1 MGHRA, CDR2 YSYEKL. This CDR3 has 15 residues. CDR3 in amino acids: CASSQGLADTYEQYF. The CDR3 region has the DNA TGCGCCAGCAGCCAAGGGCTAGCGGACACCTACGAGCAGTACTTC.

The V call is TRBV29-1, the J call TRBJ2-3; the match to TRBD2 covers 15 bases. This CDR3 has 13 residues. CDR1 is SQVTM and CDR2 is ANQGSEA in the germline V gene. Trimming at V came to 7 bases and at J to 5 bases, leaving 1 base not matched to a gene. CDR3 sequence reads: CSAGLAGGDTQYF. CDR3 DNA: TGCAGCGCGGGACTAGCGGGGGGAGATACGCAGTATTTT.

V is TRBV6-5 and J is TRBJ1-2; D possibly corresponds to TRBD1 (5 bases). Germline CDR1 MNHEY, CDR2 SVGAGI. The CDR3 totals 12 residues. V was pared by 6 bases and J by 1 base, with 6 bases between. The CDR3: CASRDNNYGYTF. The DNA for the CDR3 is TGTGCCAGCAGGGACAATAACTATGGCTACACCTTC.

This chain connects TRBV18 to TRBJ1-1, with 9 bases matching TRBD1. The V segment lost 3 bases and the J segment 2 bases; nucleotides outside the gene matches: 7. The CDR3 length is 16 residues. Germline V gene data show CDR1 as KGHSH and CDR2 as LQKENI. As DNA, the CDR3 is TGTGCCAGCTCACCCCGGGACAGGGCGGGTAACACTGAAGCTTTCTTT. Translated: CASSPRDRAGNTEAFF.

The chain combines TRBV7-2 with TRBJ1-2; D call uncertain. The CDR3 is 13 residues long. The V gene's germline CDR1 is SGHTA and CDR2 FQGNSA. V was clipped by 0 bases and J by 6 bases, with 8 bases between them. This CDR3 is CASSLALYHGYTF. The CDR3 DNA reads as TGTGCCAGCAGCTTAGCACTATATCATGGCTACACCTTC.

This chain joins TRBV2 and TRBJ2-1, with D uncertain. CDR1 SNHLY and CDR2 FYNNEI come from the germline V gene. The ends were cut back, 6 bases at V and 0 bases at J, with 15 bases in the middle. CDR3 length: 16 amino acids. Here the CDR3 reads CASRTSGVSSYNEQFF. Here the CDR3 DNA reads TGTGCCAGCAGGACCTCGGGCGTTAGCTCCTACAATGAGCAGTTCTTC.

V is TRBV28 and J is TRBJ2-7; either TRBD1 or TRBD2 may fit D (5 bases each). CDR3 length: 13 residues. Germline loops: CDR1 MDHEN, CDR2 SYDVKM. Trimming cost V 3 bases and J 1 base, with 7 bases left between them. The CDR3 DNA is TGTGCCAGCAGTTTGAGGGGTTCCTACGAGCAGTACTTC. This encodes CASSLRGSYEQYF.

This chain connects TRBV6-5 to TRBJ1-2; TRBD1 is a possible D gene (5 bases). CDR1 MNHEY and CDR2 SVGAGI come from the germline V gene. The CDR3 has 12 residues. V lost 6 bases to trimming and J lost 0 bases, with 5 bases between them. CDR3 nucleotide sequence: TGTGCCAGCAGGGACACTAACTATGGCTACACCTTC. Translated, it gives CASRDTNYGYTF.

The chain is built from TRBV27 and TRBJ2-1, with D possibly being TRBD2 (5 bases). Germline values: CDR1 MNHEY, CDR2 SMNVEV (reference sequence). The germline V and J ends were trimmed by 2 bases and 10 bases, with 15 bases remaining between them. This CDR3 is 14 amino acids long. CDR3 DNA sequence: TGTGCCAGCAGTTTAGGACTCCCCCGCAAGGAGCAGTTCTTC. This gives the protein CASSLGLPRKEQFF.

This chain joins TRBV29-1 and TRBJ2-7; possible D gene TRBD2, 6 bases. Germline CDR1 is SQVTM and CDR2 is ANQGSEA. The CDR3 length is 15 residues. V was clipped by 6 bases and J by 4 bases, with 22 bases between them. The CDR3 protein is CSVQTAGTLRYEQYF. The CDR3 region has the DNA TGCAGCGTCCAAACGGCAGGGACTCTTCGATACGAGCAGTACTTC.

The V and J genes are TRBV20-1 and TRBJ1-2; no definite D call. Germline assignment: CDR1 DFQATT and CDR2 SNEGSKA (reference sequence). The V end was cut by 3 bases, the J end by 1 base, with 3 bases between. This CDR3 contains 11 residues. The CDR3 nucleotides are TGCAGTGCTAGCAGTAACTATGGCTACACCTTC. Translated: CSASSNYGYTF.

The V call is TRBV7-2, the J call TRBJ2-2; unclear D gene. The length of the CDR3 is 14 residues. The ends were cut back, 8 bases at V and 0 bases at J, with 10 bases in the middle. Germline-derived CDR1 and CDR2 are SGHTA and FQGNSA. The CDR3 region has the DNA TGTGCCAGCTCCCGACCTTCGAACACCGGGGAGCTGTTTTTT. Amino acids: CASSRPSNTGELFF. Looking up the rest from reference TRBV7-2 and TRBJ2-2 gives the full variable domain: GAGVSQSPSNKVTEKGKDVELRCDPISGHTALYWYRQSLGQGLEFLIYFQGNSAPDKSGLPSDRFSAERTGGSVSTLTIQRTQQEDSAVYLCASSRPSNTGELFFGEGSRLTVL.

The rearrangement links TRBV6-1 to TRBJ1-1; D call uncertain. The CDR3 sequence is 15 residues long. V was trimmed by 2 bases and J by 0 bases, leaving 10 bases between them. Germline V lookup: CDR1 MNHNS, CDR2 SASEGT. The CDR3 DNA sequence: TGTGCCAGCAGTGAACGGTCCGGCTTGAACACTGAAGCTTTCTTT. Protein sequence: CASSERSGLNTEAFF.

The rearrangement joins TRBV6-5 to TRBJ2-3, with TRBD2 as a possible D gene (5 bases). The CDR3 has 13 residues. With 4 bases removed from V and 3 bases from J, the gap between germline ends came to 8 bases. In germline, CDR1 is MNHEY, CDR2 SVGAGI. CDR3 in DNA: TGTGCCAGCAGTTTCCCGGGGACAGATACGCAGTATTTT. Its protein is CASSFPGTDTQYF.

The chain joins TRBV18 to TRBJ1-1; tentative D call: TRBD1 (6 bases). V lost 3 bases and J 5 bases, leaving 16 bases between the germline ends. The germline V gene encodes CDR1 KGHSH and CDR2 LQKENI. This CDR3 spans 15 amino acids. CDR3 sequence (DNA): TGTGCCAGCTCACCCAGCTCGGACAGTTGGACTGAAGCTTTCTTT. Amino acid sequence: CASSPSSDSWTEAFF.

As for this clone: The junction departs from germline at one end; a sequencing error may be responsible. This chain's CDR3 is CASSLGVNTGELFF. CDR3 DNA sequence: TGTGCTAGCAGCTTGGGGGTAAACACCGGGGAGCTGTTTTTT. The chain combines TRBV7-7 with TRBJ2-2; D tentatively reads TRBD1 or TRBD2 (5 bases each). The germline gives CDR1 SSHAT, CDR2 FNYEAQ (reference sequence). This CDR3 spans 14 amino acids.

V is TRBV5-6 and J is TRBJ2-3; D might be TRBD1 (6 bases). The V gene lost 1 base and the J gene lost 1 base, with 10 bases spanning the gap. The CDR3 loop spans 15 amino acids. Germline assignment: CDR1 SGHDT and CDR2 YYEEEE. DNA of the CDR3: TGTGCCAGCAGCTTGTGGGGGCATCGCACAGATACGCAGTATTTT. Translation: CASSLWGHRTDTQYF.

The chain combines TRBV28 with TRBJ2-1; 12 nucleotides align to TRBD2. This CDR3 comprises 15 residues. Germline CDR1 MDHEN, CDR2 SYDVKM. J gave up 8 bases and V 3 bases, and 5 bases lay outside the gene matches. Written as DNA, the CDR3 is TGTGCCAGCAGTTTGACTAGCGGGAGTTTGCATGAGCAGTTCTTC. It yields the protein CASSLTSGSLHEQFF.

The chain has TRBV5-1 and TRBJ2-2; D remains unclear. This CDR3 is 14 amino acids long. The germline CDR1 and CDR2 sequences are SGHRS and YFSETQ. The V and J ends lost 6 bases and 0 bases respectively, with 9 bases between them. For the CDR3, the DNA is TGCGCCAGCAAGGCGAACGCGAACACCGGGGAGCTGTTTTTT. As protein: CASKANANTGELFF.

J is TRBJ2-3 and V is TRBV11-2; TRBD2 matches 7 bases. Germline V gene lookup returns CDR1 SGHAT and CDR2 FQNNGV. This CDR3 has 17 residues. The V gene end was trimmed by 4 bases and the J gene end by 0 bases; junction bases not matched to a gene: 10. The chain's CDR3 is CASSWGRGSPSTDTQYF. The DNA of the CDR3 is TGTGCCAGCAGCTGGGGGAGGGGAAGTCCTAGCACAGATACGCAGTATTTT.